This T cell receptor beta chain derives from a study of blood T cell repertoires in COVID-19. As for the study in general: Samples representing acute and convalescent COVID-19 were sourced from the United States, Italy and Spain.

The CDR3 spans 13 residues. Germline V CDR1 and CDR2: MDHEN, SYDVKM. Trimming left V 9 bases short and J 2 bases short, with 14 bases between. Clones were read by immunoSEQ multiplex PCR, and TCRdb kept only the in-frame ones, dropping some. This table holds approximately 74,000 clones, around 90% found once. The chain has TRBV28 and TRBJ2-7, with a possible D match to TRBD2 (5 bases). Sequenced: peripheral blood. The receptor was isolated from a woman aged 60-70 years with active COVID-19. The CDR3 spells CASLRVSPYEQYF. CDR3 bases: TGTGCCAGTCTGAGGGTGAGCCCCTACGAGCAGTACTTC.